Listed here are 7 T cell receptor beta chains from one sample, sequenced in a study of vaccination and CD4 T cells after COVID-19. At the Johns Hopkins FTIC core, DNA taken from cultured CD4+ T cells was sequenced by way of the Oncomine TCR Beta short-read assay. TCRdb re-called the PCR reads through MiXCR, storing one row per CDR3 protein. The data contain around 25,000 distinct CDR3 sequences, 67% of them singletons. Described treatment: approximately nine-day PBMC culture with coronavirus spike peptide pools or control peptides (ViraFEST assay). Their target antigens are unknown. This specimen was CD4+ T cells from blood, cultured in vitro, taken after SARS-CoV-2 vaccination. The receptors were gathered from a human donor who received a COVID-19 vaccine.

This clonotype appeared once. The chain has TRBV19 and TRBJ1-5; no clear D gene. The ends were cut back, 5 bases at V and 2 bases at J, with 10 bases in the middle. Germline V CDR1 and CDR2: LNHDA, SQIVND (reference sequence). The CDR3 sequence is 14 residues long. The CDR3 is CASSRGLGNQPQHF. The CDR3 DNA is TGTGCCAGTAGTCGCGGCCTAGGCAATCAGCCCCAGCATTTT.

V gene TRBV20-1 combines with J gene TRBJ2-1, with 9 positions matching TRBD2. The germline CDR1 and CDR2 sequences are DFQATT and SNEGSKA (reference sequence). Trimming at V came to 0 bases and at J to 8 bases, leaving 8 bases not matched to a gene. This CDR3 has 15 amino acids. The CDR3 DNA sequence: TGCAGTGCTAGAGATCCCCCGCGGGGGGGCCATGAGCAGTTCTTC. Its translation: CSARDPPRGGHEQFF.

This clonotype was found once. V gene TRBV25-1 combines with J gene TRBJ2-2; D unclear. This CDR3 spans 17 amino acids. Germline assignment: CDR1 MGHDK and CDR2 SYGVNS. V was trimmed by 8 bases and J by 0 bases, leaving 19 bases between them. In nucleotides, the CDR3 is TGTGCCAGCTCAAAACTCAAGGGAAACTCGAACACCGGGGAGCTGTTTTTT. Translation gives CASSKLKGNSNTGELFF. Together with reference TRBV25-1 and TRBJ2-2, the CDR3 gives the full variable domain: EADIYQTPRYLVIGTGKKITLECSQTMGHDKMYWYQQDPGMELHLIHYSYGVNSTEKGDLSSESTVSRIRTEHFPLTLESARPSHTSQYLCASSKLKGNSNTGELFFGEGSRLTVL.

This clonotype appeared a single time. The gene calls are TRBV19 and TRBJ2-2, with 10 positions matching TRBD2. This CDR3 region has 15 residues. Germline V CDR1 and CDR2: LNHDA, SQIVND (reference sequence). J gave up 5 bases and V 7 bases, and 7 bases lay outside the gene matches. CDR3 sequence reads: CASNPRAGGTGELFF. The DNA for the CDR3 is TGTGCCAGTAACCCCCGAGCGGGGGGGACCGGGGAGCTGTTTTTT.

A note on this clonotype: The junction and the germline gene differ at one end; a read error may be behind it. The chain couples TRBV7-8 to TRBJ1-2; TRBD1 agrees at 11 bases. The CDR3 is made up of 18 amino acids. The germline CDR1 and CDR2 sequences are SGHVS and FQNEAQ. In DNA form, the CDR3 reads TGTGCCAGCAGCTTAGAACTTGGGACAGGGGGACCTCTGGGTGGCTACGCCTTC. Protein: CASSLELGTGGPLGGYAF.

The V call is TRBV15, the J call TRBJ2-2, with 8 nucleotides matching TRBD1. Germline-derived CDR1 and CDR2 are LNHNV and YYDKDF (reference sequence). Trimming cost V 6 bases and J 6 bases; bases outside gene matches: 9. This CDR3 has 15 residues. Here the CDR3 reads CATRATGVGSGELFF. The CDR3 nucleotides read TGTGCCACCAGAGCGACAGGGGTGGGTTCCGGGGAGCTGTTTTTT. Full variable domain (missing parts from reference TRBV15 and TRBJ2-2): DAMVIQNPRYQVTQFGKPVTLSCSQTLNHNVMYWYQQKSSQAPKLLFHYYDKDFNNEADTPDNFQSRRPNTSFCFLDIRSPGLGDTAMYLCATRATGVGSGELFFGEGSRLTVL.

The CDR3: CASSLGRAGTDTQYF. The CDR3 DNA reads as TGTGCCAGCAGCTTAGGAAGGGCGGGCACAGATACGCAGTATTTT. The J gene is TRBJ2-3, the V gene TRBV7-2; the D is unclear. The CDR3 runs to 15 residues. Trimming took 1 base from V and 1 from J, leaving 9 bases between them. CDR1 SGHTA and CDR2 FQGNSA come from the germline V gene. The complete variable domain, with remaining parts taken from reference TRBV7-2 and TRBJ2-3, reads GAGVSQSPSNKVTEKGKDVELRCDPISGHTALYWYRQSLGQGLEFLIYFQGNSAPDKSGLPSDRFSAERTGGSVSTLTIQRTQQEDSAVYLCASSLGRAGTDTQYFGPGTRLTVL.